One T cell receptor beta chain is described in this entry. These data belong to a study of CD8 T cells in Susac syndrome. RNA in amounts of about 0.5 to 1 ug was reverse transcribed with random hexamers. TCRdb analysed the immunoSEQ multiplex PCR reads with MiXCR anew, one entry per CDR3 protein. The table shows approximately 150,000 distinct CDR3 sequences, with approximately 94% occurring only once. CDR3 size: 17 residues. Germline V CDR1 and CDR2: SGHVS, FQNEAQ. Germline trimming cut 0 bases from V and 2 bases from J; bases unmatched to any gene: 8. The genes are TRBV7-8 and TRBJ2-3; 7 nucleotides match TRBD2. The sequenced material came from CD4+ T cells from PBMCs. The sequence derives from a human donor in good health. The CDR3 nucleotides read TGTGCCAGCAGCTTAGCGGCCAGCGGGGCTCTCACAGATACGCAGTATTTT. This gives the protein CASSLAASGALTDTQYF.